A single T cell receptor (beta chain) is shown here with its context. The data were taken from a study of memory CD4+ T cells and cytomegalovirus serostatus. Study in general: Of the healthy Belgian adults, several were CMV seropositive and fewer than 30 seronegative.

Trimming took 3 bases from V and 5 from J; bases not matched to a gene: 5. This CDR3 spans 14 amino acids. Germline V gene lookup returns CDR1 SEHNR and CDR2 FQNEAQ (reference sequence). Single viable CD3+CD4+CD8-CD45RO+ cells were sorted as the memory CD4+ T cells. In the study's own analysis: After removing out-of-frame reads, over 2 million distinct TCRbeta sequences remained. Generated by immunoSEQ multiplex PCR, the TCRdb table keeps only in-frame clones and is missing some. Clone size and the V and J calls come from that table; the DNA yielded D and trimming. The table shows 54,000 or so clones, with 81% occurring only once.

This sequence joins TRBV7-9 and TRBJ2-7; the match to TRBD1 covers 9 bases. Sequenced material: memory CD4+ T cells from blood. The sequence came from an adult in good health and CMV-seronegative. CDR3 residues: CASSFTQGADEQYF. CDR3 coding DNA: TGTGCCAGCAGCTTCACACAGGGGGCCGACGAGCAGTACTTC.